These T cell receptor beta chains were read from a single sample in a study of cytomegalovirus exposure and HLA in healthy donors. Clones were sequenced by immunoSEQ multiplex PCR, and TCRdb holds only the in-frame ones, with some missing. In the table there are a few hundred thousand clones, 80% to 95% of which are singletons. Sequencing used PBMCs. Source of these receptors: a girl aged 2 to 9 in good health and CMV-seronegative. Both conserved end residues are part of each CDR3. The D gene is left open where the match is weak. Size is stated for part of the rows, as once, few or many counts, or as a class when the clone is expanded.

abundance,v_gene,j_gene,d_gene,CDR3aa,CDR3nt
once,TRBV7-8,TRBJ2-1,TRBD2,CASSLGRFGGGRGDEQFF,TGTGCCAGCAGCTTAGGTAGATTTGGAGGCGGGAGGGGGGATGAGCAGTTCTTC
NA,TRBV28,TRBJ1-1,NA,CASSLDSNTEAFF,TGTGCCAGCAGTTTGGACAGTAACACTGAAGCTTTCTTT
NA,TRBV21-1,TRBJ1-2,NA,CASTPDYGYTF,TGTGCCAGCACCCCCGACTATGGCTACACCTTC
NA,TRBV5-6,TRBJ1-6,NA,CASSFLQGRSPLHF,TGTGCCAGCAGCTTCCTGCAGGGTCGGTCACCCCTCCACTTT
NA,TRBV2,TRBJ1-1,TRBD1,CARVAGTAPEAFF,TGTGCCAGGGTGGCAGGGACAGCCCCTGAAGCTTTCTTT
NA,TRBV11-2,TRBJ2-1,TRBD2,CASSPSTGLGGRNEQFF,TGTGCCAGCAGCCCTAGTACGGGACTAGGGGGTCGAAATGAGCAGTTCTTC
NA,TRBV5-6,TRBJ1-5,NA,CASSSTPGGNQPQHF,TGTGCCAGCAGCTCCACTCCGGGGGGCAATCAGCCCCAGCATTTT
once,TRBV7-9,TRBJ1-1,NA,CASSSIGVEAFF,TGTGCCAGCAGCTCGATAGGAGTAGAAGCTTTCTTT
NA,TRBV27,TRBJ2-1,NA,CASSPIGRGYNEQFF,TGTGCCAGCAGCCCTATAGGCCGGGGGTACAATGAGCAGTTCTTC
NA,TRBV10-3,TRBJ2-7,TRBD1,CAISYTGDAYEQYF,TGTGCCATCAGTTACACAGGGGACGCCTACGAGCAGTACTTC
NA,TRBV19,TRBJ1-4,NA,CASKGVREKLFF,TGTGCCAGTAAGGGGGTACGGGAAAAACTGTTTTTT
NA,TRBV9,TRBJ2-2,NA,CASSVGVITGELFF,TGTGCCAGCAGCGTAGGAGTTATCACCGGGGAGCTGTTTTTT
few,TRBV2,TRBJ1-4,NA,CATGENNEKLFF,TGTGCCACGGGGGAAAATAATGAAAAACTGTTTTTT
NA,TRBV6-4,TRBJ2-7,TRBD2,CVNTGLAGIEQYF,TGTGTCAACACCGGACTAGCGGGGATTGAGCAGTACTTC
NA,TRBV19,TRBJ1-1,TRBD1,CASSPWTGLMNTEAFF,TGTGCCAGTAGTCCTTGGACAGGGCTCATGAACACTGAAGCTTTCTTT
NA,TRBV6-5,TRBJ1-2,NA,CASSSGPGYTF,TGTGCCAGCAGCTCAGGGCCTGGCTACACCTTC
NA,TRBV9,TRBJ2-7,TRBD1,CASSASPGTGNYEQYF,TGTGCCAGCAGCGCATCTCCCGGGACAGGGAACTACGAGCAGTACTTC
NA,TRBV18,TRBJ2-5,TRBD1,CASSPGQGGRETQYF,TGTGCCAGCTCACCGGGACAGGGAGGGAGAGAGACCCAGTACTTC
NA,TRBV19,TRBJ1-2,TRBD1,CASTPTGPNYGYTF,TGTGCCAGTACCCCGACAGGGCCCAACTATGGCTACACCTTC
NA,TRBV5-5,TRBJ2-2,TRBD2,CASSGFWEASGNTGELFF,TGTGCCAGCAGCGGTTTTTGGGAGGCTAGCGGGAACACCGGGGAGCTGTTTTTT
NA,TRBV7-6,TRBJ2-5,TRBD2,CATSSGFQETQYF,TGTGCCACCTCTAGCGGCTTCCAAGAGACCCAGTACTTC
once,TRBV5-6,TRBJ1-2,TRBD1,CASSLGQGAGGYTF,TGTGCCAGCAGCTTGGGGCAGGGGGCAGGAGGCTACACCTTC
NA,TRBV27,TRBJ2-1,TRBD2,CASSSSGGQTGNEQFF,TGTGCCAGCAGTTCCAGCGGGGGCCAGACTGGGAATGAGCAGTTCTTC
NA,TRBV25-1,TRBJ1-1,NA,CASSELGGANTEAFF,TGTGCCAGCAGTGAATTGGGGGGGGCGAATACTGAAGCTTTCTTT